These T cell receptor beta chains were read from a single sample in a study of T cell repertoires in cytomegalovirus infection. A single record per CDR3 protein comes from TCRdb applying MiXCR to the reads. The sample includes some 900,000 distinct CDR3 sequences, less than 35% of them seen just once. Antigens for these TCRs are unknown. The sample here was cultured CD8+ T cells from PBMCs, taken from culture after CMV antigen stimulation. The receptors shown here come from a human donor in good health (CMV status not recorded). Some clones in this sample may be carry-over from other donors' samples. Both conserved end residues are part of each CDR3. The D gene is left open where the match is weak. The listing skips clone size in some rows; elsewhere it reads once, few, many or a size class.

len,v_gene,abundance,j_gene,d_gene,CDR3nt,CDR3aa
17,TRBV6-5,-,TRBJ2-3,TRBD2,TGTGCCAGCAGTTACTCGATACCGGGGGGGGGCACAGATACGCAGTATTTT,CASSYSIPGGGTDTQYF
17,TRBV25-1,-,TRBJ2-6,TRBD1,TGTGCCAGCAGTGACTGGTCAGGGGGTGGTGGGGCCAACGTCCTGACTTTC,CASSDWSGGGGANVLTF
13,TRBV5-4,-,TRBJ1-1,-,TGTGCCAGCAGAGCGTCGGGGCCCACTGAAGCTTTCTTT,CASRASGPTEAFF
17,TRBV7-6,-,TRBJ2-3,-,TGTGCCGGCAGCCAGTCAAAACGGGGATTCCGAACAGATACGCAGTATTTT,CAGSQSKRGFRTDTQYF
13,TRBV19,-,TRBJ1-3,-,TGTGCCAGTAGCGACATAGCTGGAAACACCATATATTTT,CASSDIAGNTIYF
17,TRBV5-6,-,TRBJ2-1,-,TGTGCCAGCTTAAAAGAAGGGCAGGGGATTGCTTACAATGAGCAGTTCTTC,CASLKEGQGIAYNEQFF
13,TRBV7-6,few,TRBJ2-7,-,TGTGCTAGCAGCTTAGACGGGGGTCGAGAGCAGTACTTC,CASSLDGGREQYF
14,TRBV6-6,-,TRBJ1-5,TRBD1,TGTGCCAGCAGATCCAGGGGGAAGGATCAGCCCCAGCATTTT,CASRSRGKDQPQHF
16,TRBV19,few,TRBJ1-5,TRBD1,TGTGCCAGTAGTGTATCCAGGGGGCGAAGCAATCAGCCCCAGCATTTT,CASSVSRGRSNQPQHF
12,TRBV20-1,-,TRBJ1-1,-,TGCAGTGCTAGGGGAATAGCATATGAAGCTTTCTTT,CSARGIAYEAFF
16,TRBV7-6,many,TRBJ2-1,TRBD2,TGTGCCAGCAGCTTAACAGCGGGGGGGCTGTACAATGAGCAGTTCTTC,CASSLTAGGLYNEQFF
16,TRBV15,once,TRBJ2-3,TRBD2,TGTGCCACCAGCCCAGGACTAGCGGTGGGCACAGATACGCAGTATTTT,CATSPGLAVGTDTQYF
16,TRBV6-2/TRBV6-3,-,TRBJ2-3,-,TGTGCCAGCAGTTATGACCTAGGAGGAGGCACAGATACGCAGTATTTT,CASSYDLGGGTDTQYF
14,TRBV7-9,few,TRBJ2-7,-,TGTGCCAGCAGCTTTGTCAGGGGCGACTACGAGCAGTACTTC,CASSFVRGDYEQYF
13,TRBV2,once,TRBJ2-7,-,TGTGCCTGCAGTGTAGGGGGGACCTACGAGCAGTACTTC,CACSVGGTYEQYF
12,TRBV12-3/TRBV12-4,few,TRBJ1-3,-,TGTGCCAGCCTTAAACCAGGGTGGCCCATATATTTT,CASLKPGWPIYF
16,TRBV7-9,-,TRBJ2-1,-,TGTGCCAGCAGCTTACTCTCGGGGGGCCTTTACAATGAGCAGTTCTTC,CASSLLSGGLYNEQFF
14,TRBV10-3,once,TRBJ2-2,-,TGTGCCATCAGTGACCATCAGAACACCGGGGAGCTGTTTTTT,CAISDHQNTGELFF
14,TRBV7-3,few,TRBJ2-2,TRBD2,TGTGCCAGCAGCTACGGGGGGGCGGCCGGGGAGCTGTTTTTT,CASSYGGAAGELFF
12,TRBV6-1,few,TRBJ2-2,-,TGTGCCAGCTTGGGATACACCGGGGAGCTGTTTTTT,CASLGYTGELFF
13,TRBV12-3/TRBV12-4,-,TRBJ1-1,-,TGTGCCAGCACCCTTCAGGGGACACGTGGAGCTTTCTTT,CASTLQGTRGAFF
14,TRBV6-6,few,TRBJ1-6,-,TGTGCCAGCAGTCAGGGGAAGGGTAATTCACCCCTCCACTTT,CASSQGKGNSPLHF
15,TRBV7-9,-,TRBJ2-3,-,TGTGCCAGCAGCCCGGGACTCTCAGCGTTTGGTACGCAGTATTTT,CASSPGLSAFGTQYF
15,TRBV27,few,TRBJ1-5,-,TGTGCCAGCACCCCTAGGTGGGGTGGAAATCAGCCCCAGCATTTT,CASTPRWGGNQPQHF
13,TRBV10-3,many,TRBJ1-1,TRBD1,TGTGCCATCACTCAGGGGGGTAACACTGAAGCTTTCTTT,CAITQGGNTEAFF
13,TRBV29-1,-,TRBJ1-2,-,TGCAGCGCCCCCAGCGGATATAACTATGGCTACACCTTC,CSAPSGYNYGYTF
14,TRBV23-1,few,TRBJ2-1,-,TGCGCCCAACGAACGGGGGCGCAGATGAATGAGCAGTTCTTC,CAQRTGAQMNEQFF
14,TRBV24-1,-,TRBJ2-1,-,TGTGCCACCAGCGGTCGACTAGTGGGGGACGAGCAGTTCTTC,CATSGRLVGDEQFF
14,TRBV20-1,-,TRBJ1-6,-,TGCAGTGCTAGTCAGGGGCAGTGGGATTCACCCCTCCACTTT,CSASQGQWDSPLHF
15,TRBV6-5,few,TRBJ2-7,TRBD2,TGTGCCAGCAGTTACTTGGCGGGGGGCTCCTACGAGCAGTACTTC,CASSYLAGGSYEQYF
17,TRBV18,-,TRBJ2-3,-,TGTGCCAGCTCAGCGCTACTGGCGACAGACCCCACAGATACGCAGTATTTT,CASSALLATDPTDTQYF
15,TRBV5-6,once,TRBJ2-1,TRBD1,TGTGCCAGCAGCTTGGAGGGGACAGGGGTCGATGAGCAGTTCTTC,CASSLEGTGVDEQFF
15,TRBV7-6,few,TRBJ1-1,-,TGTGCCAGCAGCCCGGCGTGGGGGCAGAACACTGAAGCTTTCTTT,CASSPAWGQNTEAFF
18,TRBV13,once,TRBJ2-5,TRBD2,TGTGCCAGCAGCCCCCTCGGACTAGCGGGGGGAAACCAAGAGACCCAGTACTTC,CASSPLGLAGGNQETQYF
15,TRBV2,-,TRBJ2-3,TRBD1,TGTGCCAGCAGTGCCGGGGACAGCAGCACAGATACGCAGTATTTT,CASSAGDSSTDTQYF
19,TRBV3-1,-,TRBJ2-3,TRBD2,TGTGCCAGCAGCCAAGATGAGGATAGCGGGGGGTTAGGGGGAGATACGCAGTATTTT,CASSQDEDSGGLGGDTQYF
14,TRBV27,few,TRBJ1-2,TRBD1,TGTGCCAGCAGTTTTGCGACAGGGGGCAATGGCTACACCTTC,CASSFATGGNGYTF
14,TRBV10-3,few,TRBJ1-2,-,TGTGCCACACTACAGGAGCCTACCAACTATGGCTACACCTTC,CATLQEPTNYGYTF
15,TRBV9,-,TRBJ1-1,-,TGTGCCAGCAGCGTAGTGGGGCCCACCGGGAGTGGAGCTTTCTTT,CASSVVGPTGSGAFF
16,TRBV27,-,TRBJ1-6,-,TGTGCCAGCAGCCAAGGACCGAGCTCCTATAATTCACCCCTCCACTTT,CASSQGPSSYNSPLHF
14,TRBV2,-,TRBJ1-4,TRBD1,TGTGCCAGACAAACCGGGACAGGGTCCGAAAAACTGTTTTTT,CARQTGTGSEKLFF
17,TRBV19,-,TRBJ1-1,TRBD1,TGTGCCAGTAGTAGTCAAGGGACAGTAGGGTGGGGCACTGAAGCTTTCTTT,CASSSQGTVGWGTEAFF
15,TRBV7-2,many,TRBJ2-4,TRBD1,TGTGCCAGCAGCTTAGATGACAGGGCCATTGACATTCAGTACTTC,CASSLDDRAIDIQYF
15,TRBV27,few,TRBJ1-1,-,TGTGCCAGCAGAGGAGGGGGAGCAATGAACACTGAAGCTTTCTTT,CASRGGGAMNTEAFF
15,TRBV7-2,few,TRBJ2-5,-,TGTGCCAGCAGCTTGAGAAGTCAGGGGCCAGAGACCCAGTACTTC,CASSLRSQGPETQYF
15,TRBV25-1,-,TRBJ2-3,-,TGTGCCAGCAGTGAAACAGGGAGGGAAACAGATACGCAGTATTTT,CASSETGRETDTQYF
15,TRBV7-6,few,TRBJ1-5,TRBD1,TGTGCCAGCAGCTCCGGGACAGGGGCGAAGCAAGCCCAGCATTTT,CASSSGTGAKQAQHF
11,TRBV12-3/TRBV12-4,-,TRBJ2-5,-,TGTGCCTCCGGGCTGGAAGAGACCCAGTACTTC,CASGLEETQYF
15,TRBV28,-,TRBJ2-5,TRBD1,TGTGCCAGCAGTTTATACCCAGGGGGTGAAGAGACCCAGTACTTC,CASSLYPGGEETQYF
14,TRBV6-2/TRBV6-3,few,TRBJ1-5,-,TGTGCCAGCAGTGACGGCTGGGCCAATCAGCCCCAGCATTTT,CASSDGWANQPQHF
17,TRBV5-4,-,TRBJ2-1,-,TGTGCCAGCAGCATGCTTCCGGGACAATCACCGTACAATGAGCAGTTCTTC,CASSMLPGQSPYNEQFF
15,TRBV20-1,-,TRBJ2-1,-,TGCAGTGCTAGAGATCTCCGGGGATCCTACAATGAGCAGTTCTTC,CSARDLRGSYNEQFF
13,TRBV7-9,many,TRBJ2-5,-,TGTGCCAGCAGGCCTCGGGGTGACGAGACCCAGTACTTC,CASRPRGDETQYF
16,TRBV28,-,TRBJ2-1,-,TGTGCCAGCAGCACTACAGGGTTAAGTCGTGGTAATGAGCAGTTCTTC,CASSTTGLSRGNEQFF
20,TRBV12-5,-,TRBJ2-1,TRBD2,TGTGCTAGTGGAATGACCGATGGACTAGCGGGGGGTAGTACCTACAATGAGCAGTTCTTC,CASGMTDGLAGGSTYNEQFF
15,TRBV6-2/TRBV6-3,-,TRBJ1-1,-,TGTGCCAGCAGTTACTTCGCGGGGCGGGACACTGAAGCTTTCTTT,CASSYFAGRDTEAFF
11,TRBV19,-,TRBJ2-2,-,TGTGCCAGCGCGAGGGGCAGGGAGCTGTTTTTT,CASARGRELFF